Listed below are T cell receptor beta chains from one sample, sequenced in a study of cytomegalovirus exposure and HLA in healthy donors. Sequenced by immunoSEQ multiplex PCR; TCRdb stores in-frame clones only, minus some. The sample has about 59,000 clones. The sample was PBMCs. These receptors were taken from a man aged 30-40 years in good health and CMV-seropositive. Both conserved end residues are part of each CDR3. A D gene is named only where the DNA matches it firmly.

v_call	d_call	j_call	cdr3_nt	cdr3_aa
TRBV4-1	TRBD2	TRBJ2-7	TGCGCCAGCAGCCAAACTAGCGGGGGGGAGGCCCGATACGAGCAGTACTTC	CASSQTSGGEARYEQYF
TRBV10-3	TRBD1	TRBJ1-2	TGTGCCATCAGTGGGACAGGGGGCAACTATGGCTACACCTTC	CAISGTGGNYGYTF
TRBV19	.	TRBJ1-5	TGTGCCAGTAGTATAGGACAGTTAGGCAATCAGCCCCAGCATTTT	CASSIGQLGNQPQHF
TRBV5-1	.	TRBJ1-3	TGCGCCAGCAGCTTGGCAGGGTACTCTGGAAACACCATATATTTT	CASSLAGYSGNTIYF
TRBV6-5	.	TRBJ2-5	TGTGCCAGCATGACTACGTACCAAGAGACCCAGTACTTC	CASMTTYQETQYF
TRBV4-2	TRBD1	TRBJ2-7	TGTGCCAGCAGCCAGGGACAGGGTGCCTACGAGCAGTACTTC	CASSQGQGAYEQYF
TRBV5-4	.	TRBJ2-7	TGTGCCAGCAGCTTGTTTGGGGGGGCCAGCTACGAGCAGTACTTC	CASSLFGGASYEQYF
TRBV6-5	TRBD1	TRBJ1-1	TGTGCCAGCAGTTGGGGACAGGAGAACACTGAAGCTTTCTTT	CASSWGQENTEAFF
TRBV11-3	.	TRBJ1-1	TGTGCCAGCAGCAAGACAGCACTGAACACTGAAGCTTTCTTT	CASSKTALNTEAFF
TRBV14	.	TRBJ2-7	TGTGCCAGCAGCCTCCTCCAGGGGCGGGTATACGAGCAGTACTTC	CASSLLQGRVYEQYF
TRBV6-5	.	TRBJ2-4	TGTGCCAGCAGGGGGGCCGGAGATCGGAACATTCAGTACTTC	CASRGAGDRNIQYF
TRBV9	.	TRBJ2-7	TGTGCCAGCAGCGTGGGGGGGGGCGGCTACGAGCAGTACTTC	CASSVGGGGYEQYF
TRBV27	.	TRBJ2-7	TGTGCCAGCTGCTGCGGGGAATCCTACGAGCAGTACTTC	CASCCGESYEQYF
TRBV6-5	TRBD1	TRBJ1-5	TGTGCCAGCAGCCTGACAGGGGGTCGAGGTCAGCCCCAGCATTTT	CASSLTGGRGQPQHF
TRBV6-1	.	TRBJ2-7	TGTGCCAGCAGTGAAAGGGGTTACGAGCAGTACTTC	CASSERGYEQYF
TRBV5-1	.	TRBJ1-2	TGCGCCAGCAGCTTGGAGGGGATCCCTAACTATGGCTACACCTTC	CASSLEGIPNYGYTF
TRBV29-1	TRBD2	TRBJ2-1	TGCAGCGTTCCCGAAACCGGGACTAGCCCCTACAATGAGCAGTTCTTC	CSVPETGTSPYNEQFF
TRBV6-5	.	TRBJ1-6	TGTGCCAGCAACAAGGGGAATAATTCACCCCTCCACTTT	CASNKGNNSPLHF
TRBV5-6	.	TRBJ2-7	TGTGCCAGCAGCTTGGGGGGCTCCGAGCAGTACTTC	CASSLGGSEQYF
TRBV5-4	TRBD1	TRBJ2-5	TGTGCCAGCAGCATACGACAGGGACAAGAGACCCAGTACTTC	CASSIRQGQETQYF
TRBV30	.	TRBJ1-5	TGTGCCTGGAGTGACAAGGGACTTTACAATCAGCCCCAGCATTTT	CAWSDKGLYNQPQHF
TRBV30	.	TRBJ2-7	TGTGCCTGGAGCCCGGGACTTGCGACCTACGAGCAGTACTTC	CAWSPGLATYEQYF
TRBV10-3	.	TRBJ1-1	TGTGCCATCAGTCAGACGGGGAACACTGAAGCTTTCTTT	CAISQTGNTEAFF
TRBV4-1	TRBD2	TRBJ2-7	TGCGCCAGCAGTCACTGGACTAGCGGGAACTACGAGCAGTACTTC	CASSHWTSGNYEQYF
TRBV30	.	TRBJ2-2	TGTGCCTGGAGTGTACTCGGGGAGCTGTTTTTT	CAWSVLGELFF
TRBV30	TRBD1	TRBJ2-3	TGTGCCTGGAACAGGGGAATGAGCACAGATACGCAGTATTTT	CAWNRGMSTDTQYF
TRBV6-5	TRBD1	TRBJ1-5	TGTGCCAGCAGTTACCGACAGGGTACTAATCAGCCCCAGCATTTT	CASSYRQGTNQPQHF
TRBV25-1	.	TRBJ2-3	TGTGCCACCGGCATCGGACACAGCACAGATACGCAGTATTTT	CATGIGHSTDTQYF
TRBV20-1	.	TRBJ2-7	TGCAGTGCTAGGGGCATATACGAGCAGTACTTC	CSARGIYEQYF
TRBV7-9	TRBD1	TRBJ1-2	TGTGCCAGCAGCTCGGACAGGGGGCCGAACTATGGCTACACCTTC	CASSSDRGPNYGYTF
TRBV6-6	TRBD1	TRBJ1-4	TGTGCCAGCAGTTACAAGGGACAGGGAAATGAAAAACTGTTTTTT	CASSYKGQGNEKLFF
TRBV19	TRBD2	TRBJ2-3	TGTGCCAGTAGTACTGAGCGGGGAAGCACAGATACGCAGTATTTT	CASSTERGSTDTQYF
TRBV6-1	.	TRBJ2-2	TGTGCCAGCAGTGAAGGCGTGTTCACCGGGGAGCTGTTTTTT	CASSEGVFTGELFF
TRBV7-8	TRBD1	TRBJ1-2	TGTGCCAGCAGCCGGGACAGAACTAACTATGGCTACACCTTC	CASSRDRTNYGYTF
TRBV25-1	.	TRBJ2-3	TGTGCCAGCAGTTGGGGAGGGGGTGCAGATACGCAGTATTTT	CASSWGGGADTQYF
TRBV4-1	.	TRBJ1-5	TGCGCCAGCAGCCAAGATAGGTGGGGCGGCAATCAGCCCCAGCATTTT	CASSQDRWGGNQPQHF
TRBV29-1	.	TRBJ2-2	TGCAGCGTGCGGACTGACACCGATGCGACGTACACCGGGGAGCTGTTTTTT	CSVRTDTDATYTGELFF
TRBV13	.	TRBJ2-7	TGTGCCAGCAGCTTATTTTCGGGGAGCTCCTACGAGCAGTACTTC	CASSLFSGSSYEQYF
TRBV30	TRBD1	TRBJ1-6	TGTGCCTGGAGCGGGTCAGGGGGCATCCCCCTCCACTTT	CAWSGSGGIPLHF
TRBV4-2	TRBD1	TRBJ1-4	TGTGCCAGCAGCCAAGGGACAGGGCCGGAGACTAATGAAAAACTGTTTTTT	CASSQGTGPETNEKLFF
TRBV4-2	TRBD2	TRBJ2-3	TGTGCCAGCAGCCAGACTAGCGGGGGGCCAGATACGCAGTATTTT	CASSQTSGGPDTQYF
TRBV6-5	.	TRBJ1-2	TGTGCCAGCAGTTACTCGTCAGGTTTGGGCTACACCTTC	CASSYSSGLGYTF
TRBV30	TRBD1	TRBJ2-5	TGTGCCTGGCAACAAGGGACAGGGGAAGAGACCCAGTACTTC	CAWQQGTGEETQYF
TRBV27	.	TRBJ1-4	TGTGCCAGCAGTTTCCAGGGCGGAGATGAAAAACTGTTTTTT	CASSFQGGDEKLFF